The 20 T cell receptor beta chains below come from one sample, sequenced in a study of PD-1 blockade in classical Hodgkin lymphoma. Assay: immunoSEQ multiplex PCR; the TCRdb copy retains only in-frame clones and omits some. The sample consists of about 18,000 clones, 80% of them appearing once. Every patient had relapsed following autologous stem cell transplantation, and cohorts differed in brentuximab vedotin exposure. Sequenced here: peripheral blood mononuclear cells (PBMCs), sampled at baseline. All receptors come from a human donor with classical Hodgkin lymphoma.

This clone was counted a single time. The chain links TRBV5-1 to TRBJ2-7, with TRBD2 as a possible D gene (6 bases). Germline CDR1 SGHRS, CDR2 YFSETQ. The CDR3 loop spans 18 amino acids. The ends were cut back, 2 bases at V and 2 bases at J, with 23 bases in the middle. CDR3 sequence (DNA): TGCGCCAGCAGCTTTGAAGGTTCGAGCGGGTCGAGAGCCTACGAGCAGTACTTC. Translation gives CASSFEGSSGSRAYEQYF.

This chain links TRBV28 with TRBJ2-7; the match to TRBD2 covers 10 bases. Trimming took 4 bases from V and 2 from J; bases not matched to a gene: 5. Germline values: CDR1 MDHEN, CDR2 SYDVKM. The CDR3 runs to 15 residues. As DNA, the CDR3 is TGTGCCAGCAGTTCGCTAGCGGGAGTCCCCTACGAGCAGTACTTC. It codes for CASSSLAGVPYEQYF. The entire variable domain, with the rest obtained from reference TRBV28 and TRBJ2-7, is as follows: DVKVTQSSRYLVKRTGEKVFLECVQDMDHENMFWYRQDPGLGLRLIYFSYDVKMKEKGDIPEGYSVSREKKERFSLILESASTNQTSMYLCASSSLAGVPYEQYFGPGTRLTVT.

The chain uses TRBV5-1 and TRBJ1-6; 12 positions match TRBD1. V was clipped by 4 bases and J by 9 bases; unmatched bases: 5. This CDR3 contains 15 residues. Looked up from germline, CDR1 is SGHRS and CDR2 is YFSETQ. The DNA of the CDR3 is TGCGCCAGCAGCCCAAGGGACAGGGGGCTTTCACCCCTCCACTTT. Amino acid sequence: CASSPRDRGLSPLHF.

CDR3 nucleotide sequence: TGTGCCAGCAGCCGGAGGGGGGCCGGGGGCTACACCTTC. Translated: CASSRRGAGGYTF. This sequence joins TRBV5-8 and TRBJ1-2, with D perhaps matching TRBD1 (6 bases). The V gene's germline CDR1 is SGHTS and CDR2 YDEGEE. The V gene lost 4 bases and the J gene lost 8 bases, with 15 bases spanning the gap. The CDR3 has 13 residues.

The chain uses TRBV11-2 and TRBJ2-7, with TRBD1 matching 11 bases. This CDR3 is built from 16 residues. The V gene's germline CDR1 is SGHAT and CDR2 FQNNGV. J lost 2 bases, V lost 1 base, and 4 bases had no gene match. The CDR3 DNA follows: TGTGCCAGCAGCTTAGGGATGGGACAGGGGGCCTACGAGCAGTACTTC. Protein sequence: CASSLGMGQGAYEQYF.

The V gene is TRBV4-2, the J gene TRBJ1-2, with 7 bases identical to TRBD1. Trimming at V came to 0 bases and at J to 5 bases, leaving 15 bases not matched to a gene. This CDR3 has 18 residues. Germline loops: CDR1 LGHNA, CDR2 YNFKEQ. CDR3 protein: CASSQESSPGQLIYGYTF. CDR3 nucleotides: TGTGCCAGCAGCCAAGAAAGTTCTCCGGGACAGTTAATTTATGGCTACACCTTC.

CDR3 bases: TGTGCCAGCAGCTACAGGGGTAACACTGAAGCTTTCTTT. Amino acid sequence: CASSYRGNTEAFF. The gene calls are TRBV7-6 and TRBJ1-1; 7 bases are shared with TRBD1. V lost 4 bases, J lost 2 bases, and 1 base stayed unmatched. The germline CDR1 and CDR2 sequences are SGHVS and FNYEAQ. The CDR3 runs 13 residues.

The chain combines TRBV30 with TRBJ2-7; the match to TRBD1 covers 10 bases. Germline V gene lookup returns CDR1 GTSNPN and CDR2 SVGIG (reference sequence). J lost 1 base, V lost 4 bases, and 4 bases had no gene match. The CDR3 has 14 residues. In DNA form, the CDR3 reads TGTGCCTGGACCGGGACAGGGGTTTCCTACGAGCAGTACTTC. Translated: CAWTGTGVSYEQYF.

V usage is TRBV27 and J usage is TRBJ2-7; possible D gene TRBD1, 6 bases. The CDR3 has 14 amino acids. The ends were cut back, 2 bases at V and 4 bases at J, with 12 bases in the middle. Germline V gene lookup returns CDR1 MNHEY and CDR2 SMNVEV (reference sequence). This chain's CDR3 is CASSLGGLFYEQYF. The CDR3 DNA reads TGTGCCAGCAGTTTAGGGGGCCTTTTTTACGAGCAGTACTTC.

The CDR3 coding sequence is TGTGCCAGCAGCGTAGAGGTGCAGACCCTTCGAGAGACCCAGTACTTC. Residues: CASSVEVQTLRETQYF. The rearrangement links TRBV9 to TRBJ2-5; D is unresolved. CDR1 and CDR2 from the germline V gene are SGDLS and YYNGEE. Trimming stripped 0 bases from V and 4 bases from J, with 16 bases between. This CDR3 is built from 16 residues.

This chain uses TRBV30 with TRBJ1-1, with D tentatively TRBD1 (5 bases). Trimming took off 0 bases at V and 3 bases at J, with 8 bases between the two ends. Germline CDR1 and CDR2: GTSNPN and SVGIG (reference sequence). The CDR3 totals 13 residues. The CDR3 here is CAWSVLGDTEAFF. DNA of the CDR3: TGTGCCTGGAGTGTCTTGGGGGACACTGAAGCTTTCTTT.

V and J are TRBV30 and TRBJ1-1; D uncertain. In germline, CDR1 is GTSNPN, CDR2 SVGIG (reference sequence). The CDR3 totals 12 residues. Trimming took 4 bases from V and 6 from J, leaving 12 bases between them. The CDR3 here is CAWTTVGSEAFF. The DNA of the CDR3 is TGTGCCTGGACCACCGTCGGGTCTGAAGCTTTCTTT.

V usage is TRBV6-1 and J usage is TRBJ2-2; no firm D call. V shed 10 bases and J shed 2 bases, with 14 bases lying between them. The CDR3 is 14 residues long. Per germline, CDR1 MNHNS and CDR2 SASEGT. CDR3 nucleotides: TGTGCCACCCGCCAAATGACTAACACCGGGGAGCTGTTTTTT. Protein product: CATRQMTNTGELFF.

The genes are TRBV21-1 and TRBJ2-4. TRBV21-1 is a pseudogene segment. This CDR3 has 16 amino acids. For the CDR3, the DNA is TGTGCCAGCAGCAATCTGGGCAGGCGGGCCAAAAACATTCAGTACTTC. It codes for CASSNLGRRAKNIQYF.

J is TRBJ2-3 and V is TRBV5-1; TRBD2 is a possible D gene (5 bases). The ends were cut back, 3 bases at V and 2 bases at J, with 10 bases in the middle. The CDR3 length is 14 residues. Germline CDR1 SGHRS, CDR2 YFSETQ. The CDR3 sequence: CASSSGTSTDTQYF. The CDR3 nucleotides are TGCGCCAGCAGCTCGGGAACTTCCACAGATACGCAGTATTTT.

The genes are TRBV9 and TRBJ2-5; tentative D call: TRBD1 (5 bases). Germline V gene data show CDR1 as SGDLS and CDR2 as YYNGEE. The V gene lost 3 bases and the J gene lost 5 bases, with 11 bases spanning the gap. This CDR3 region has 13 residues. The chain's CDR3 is CASSASGSETQYF. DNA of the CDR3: TGTGCCAGCAGCGCCTCAGGGTCGGAGACCCAGTACTTC. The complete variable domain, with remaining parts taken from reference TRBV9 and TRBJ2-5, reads DSGVTQTPKHLITATGQRVTLRCSPRSGDLSVYWYQQSLDQGLQFLIQYYNGEERAKGNILERFSAQQFPDLHSELNLSSLELGDSALYFCASSASGSETQYFGPGTRLLVL.

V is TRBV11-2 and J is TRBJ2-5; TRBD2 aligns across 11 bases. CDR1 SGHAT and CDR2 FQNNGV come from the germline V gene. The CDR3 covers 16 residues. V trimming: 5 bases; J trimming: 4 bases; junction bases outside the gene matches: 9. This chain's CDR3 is CASSTRLAGRGETQYF. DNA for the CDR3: TGTGCCAGCAGCACAAGACTAGCGGGGCGGGGAGAGACCCAGTACTTC. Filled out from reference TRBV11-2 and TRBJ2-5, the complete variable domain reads EAGVAQSPRYKIIEKRQSVAFWCNPISGHATLYWYQQILGQGPKLLIQFQNNGVVDDSQLPKDRFSAERLKGVDSTLKIQPAKLEDSAVYLCASSTRLAGRGETQYFGPGTRLLVL.

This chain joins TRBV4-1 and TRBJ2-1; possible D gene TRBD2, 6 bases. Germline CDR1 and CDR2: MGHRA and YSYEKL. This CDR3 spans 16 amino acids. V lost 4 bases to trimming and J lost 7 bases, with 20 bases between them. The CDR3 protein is CASSPAVREGINEQFF. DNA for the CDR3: TGCGCCAGCAGCCCAGCCGTGCGGGAAGGAATTAATGAGCAGTTCTTC.

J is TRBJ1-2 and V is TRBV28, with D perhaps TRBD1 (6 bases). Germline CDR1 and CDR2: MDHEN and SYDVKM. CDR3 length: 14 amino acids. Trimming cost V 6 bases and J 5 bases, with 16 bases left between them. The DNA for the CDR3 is TGTGCCAGCAGCTTTGCGGGGGCCCTTTATGGCTACACCTTC. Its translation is CASSFAGALYGYTF.

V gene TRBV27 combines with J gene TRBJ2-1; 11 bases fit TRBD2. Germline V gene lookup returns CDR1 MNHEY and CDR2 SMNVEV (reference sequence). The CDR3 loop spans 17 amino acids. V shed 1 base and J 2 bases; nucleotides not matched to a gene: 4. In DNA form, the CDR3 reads TGTGCCAGCAGTTTATTGGGACTAGCGGACACCTACAATGAGCAGTTCTTC. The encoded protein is CASSLLGLADTYNEQFF.